The 9 T cell receptor beta chains reported below all come from one sample, sequenced in a study of CD8 T cells in Susac syndrome. It was with random hexamers that roughly 0.45 to 1 ug RNA was reverse transcribed. Via MiXCR, TCRdb re-called the immunoSEQ multiplex PCR reads, giving one row per CDR3 protein. This table holds about 210,000 distinct CDR3 sequences, 94% found once. Sequenced material: CD4+ T cells from PBMCs. These TCRs come from a human donor with Susac syndrome.

The rearrangement joins TRBV20-1 to TRBJ1-1, with D possibly TRBD1 on 5 matching bases. This CDR3 region has 15 residues. From germline, CDR1 is DFQATT and CDR2 SNEGSKA (reference sequence). Trimming pared 0 bases from V and 1 base from J, leaving 12 bases between. The CDR3 nucleotides read TGCAGTGCTAGAGATGTTTTGGGGGGGAACACTGAAGCTTTCTTT. It yields the protein CSARDVLGGNTEAFF.

The chain carries TRBV10-2 and TRBJ1-5; the match to TRBD1 covers 7 bases. Germline CDR1 WSHSY, CDR2 SAAADI. The junction had 9 bases not matched to a gene; V was cut back by 0 bases and J by 7 bases. This CDR3 has 16 amino acids. CDR3 in amino acids: CASSESGTERKQPQHF. CDR3 DNA sequence: TGCGCCAGCAGTGAGTCAGGGACAGAGAGGAAACAGCCCCAGCATTTT.

The V gene is TRBV6-1, the J gene TRBJ2-3; unclear D gene. The V end was cut by 5 bases, the J end by 0 bases, with 15 bases between. The CDR3 extends over 16 amino acids. From germline, CDR1 is MNHNS and CDR2 SASEGT. The CDR3 DNA reads as TGTGCCAGCAGTACCACCGGGCTCACTAGCACAGATACGCAGTATTTT. Translation: CASSTTGLTSTDTQYF.

The V and J genes are TRBV2 and TRBJ2-7; TRBD1 matches at 8 bases. With V trimmed by 6 bases and J by 3 bases, 7 bases remained unmatched. The CDR3 sequence is 14 residues long. From germline, CDR1 is SNHLY and CDR2 FYNNEI. This chain's CDR3 is CASSQDRVGYEQYF. The CDR3 bases are TGTGCCAGCAGCCAGGACAGGGTCGGCTACGAGCAGTACTTC.

The chain couples TRBV30 to TRBJ1-1; maybe TRBD1 (6 bases). CDR3 length: 13 residues. Per germline, CDR1 GTSNPN and CDR2 SVGIG (reference sequence). The ends were cut back, 4 bases at V and 4 bases at J, with 13 bases in the middle. The CDR3 nucleotides read TGTGCCTGGAAGGGGGATACGAGCACTGAAGCTTTCTTT. Translation: CAWKGDTSTEAFF.

This sequence joins TRBV20-1 and TRBJ2-1; TRBD2 matches at 9 bases. The CDR3 runs to 16 residues. Germline V gene lookup returns CDR1 DFQATT and CDR2 SNEGSKA (reference sequence). Trimming took 3 bases from V and 2 from J; bases not matched to a gene: 8. The CDR3 protein is CSARSGAGGAYNEQFF. The DNA of the CDR3 is TGCAGTGCTAGGAGTGGCGCGGGGGGGGCCTACAATGAGCAGTTCTTC.

This clonotype was recorded once. The rearrangement links TRBV7-8 to TRBJ1-6; D is perhaps TRBD1 (5 bases). V lost 1 base and J lost 7, with 14 bases in between. The germline gives CDR1 SGHVS, CDR2 FQNEAQ. The CDR3 length is 16 residues. Written as DNA, the CDR3 is TGTGCCAGCAGCTTAGAGCAGGGTGGACCCAATTCACCCCTCCACTTT. Encoded protein: CASSLEQGGPNSPLHF.

The gene calls are TRBV18 and TRBJ2-3, with 7 bases that match TRBD2. Trimming at V came to 0 bases and at J to 9 bases, leaving 6 bases not matched to a gene. The V gene's germline CDR1 is KGHSH and CDR2 LQKENI. The CDR3 length is 14 residues. CDR3 amino acids: CASSPPGKAGTQYF. CDR3 coding DNA: TGTGCCAGCTCACCACCGGGGAAAGCGGGGACGCAGTATTTT.

This chain links TRBV6-5 with TRBJ1-1; D is undetermined. Germline V CDR1 and CDR2: MNHEY, SVGAGI. This CDR3 comprises 14 residues. Trimming stripped 0 bases from V and 10 bases from J, with 15 bases between. CDR3 protein: CASSYSGPTGRAFF. Here the CDR3 DNA reads TGTGCCAGCAGTTACTCAGGGCCGACCGGGCGAGCTTTCTTT.